This TCR beta chain is drawn from a study of T cell responses to AZD1222 COVID-19 vaccine. At the level of the study: Second doses that came at about 4 or about 12 weeks were put together.

About this clone itself: The target antigen is unknown.

The CDR3 is 13 amino acids. Germline lookup yields CDR1 SGHTS and CDR2 YDEGEE. The V end lost 5 bases, the J end lost 0 bases, and 6 bases lay between the germline ends. Method: immunoSEQ multiplex PCR; TCRdb's copy keeps in-frame clones and lacks some. The sample holds about 130,000 clones, about 90% seen once. General study results and limits: Most donors were white British and more were female, and clonal diversity was possibly underestimated. Repertoires were obtained only post-peak T cell response. Regions 160-218 and 743-854 held dominance among vaccine-associated CD4 TCRs, which spanned spike.

The clonotype comes from an adult in good health. Source: peripheral blood, taken on day 0 of AZD1222 vaccination. The rearrangement joins TRBV5-8 to TRBJ2-4; D gene unclear. In nucleotides, the CDR3 is TGTGCCAGCAGGGTCTCAGCCAAAAACATTCAGTACTTC. Residues: CASRVSAKNIQYF.